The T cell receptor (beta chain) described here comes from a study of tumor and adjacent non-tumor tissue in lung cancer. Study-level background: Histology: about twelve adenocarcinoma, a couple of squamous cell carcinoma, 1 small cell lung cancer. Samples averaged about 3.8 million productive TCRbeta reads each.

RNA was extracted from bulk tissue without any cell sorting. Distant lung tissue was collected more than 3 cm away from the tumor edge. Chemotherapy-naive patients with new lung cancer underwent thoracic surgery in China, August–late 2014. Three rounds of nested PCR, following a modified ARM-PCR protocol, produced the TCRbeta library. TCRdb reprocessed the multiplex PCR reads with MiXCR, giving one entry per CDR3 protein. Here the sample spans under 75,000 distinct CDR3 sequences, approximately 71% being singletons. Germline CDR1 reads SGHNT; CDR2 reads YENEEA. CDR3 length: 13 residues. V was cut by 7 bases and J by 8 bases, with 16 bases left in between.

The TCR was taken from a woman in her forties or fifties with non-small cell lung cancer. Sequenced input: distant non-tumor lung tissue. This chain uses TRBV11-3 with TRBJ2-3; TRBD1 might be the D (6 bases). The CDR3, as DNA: TGTGCCAGCAACACCAGGGGTACATGTACGCAGTATTTT. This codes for CASNTRGTCTQYF.